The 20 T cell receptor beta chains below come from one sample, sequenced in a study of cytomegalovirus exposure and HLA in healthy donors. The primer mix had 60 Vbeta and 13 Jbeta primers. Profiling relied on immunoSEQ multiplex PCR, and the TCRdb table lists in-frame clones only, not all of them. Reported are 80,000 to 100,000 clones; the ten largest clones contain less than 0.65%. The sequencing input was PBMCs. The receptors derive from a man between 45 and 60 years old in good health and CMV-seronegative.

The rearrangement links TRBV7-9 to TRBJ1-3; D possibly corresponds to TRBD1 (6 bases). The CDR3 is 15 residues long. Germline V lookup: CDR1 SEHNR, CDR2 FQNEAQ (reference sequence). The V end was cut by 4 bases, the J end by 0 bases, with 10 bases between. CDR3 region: CASSYVGHSGNTIYF. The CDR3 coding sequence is TGTGCCAGCAGCTATGTGGGACACTCTGGAAACACCATATATTTT. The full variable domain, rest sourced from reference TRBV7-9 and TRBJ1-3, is DTGVSQNPRHKITKRGQNVTFRCDPISEHNRLYWYRQTLGQGPEFLTYFQNEAQLEKSRLLSDRFSAERPKGSFSTLEIQRTEQGDSAMYLCASSYVGHSGNTIYFGEGSWLTVV.

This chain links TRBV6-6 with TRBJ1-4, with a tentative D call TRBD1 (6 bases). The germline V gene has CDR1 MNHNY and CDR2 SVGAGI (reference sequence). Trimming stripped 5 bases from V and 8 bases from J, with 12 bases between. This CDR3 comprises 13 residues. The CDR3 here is CASSARQAEKLFF. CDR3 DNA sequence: TGTGCCAGCAGTGCCCGACAGGCGGAAAAACTGTTTTTT.

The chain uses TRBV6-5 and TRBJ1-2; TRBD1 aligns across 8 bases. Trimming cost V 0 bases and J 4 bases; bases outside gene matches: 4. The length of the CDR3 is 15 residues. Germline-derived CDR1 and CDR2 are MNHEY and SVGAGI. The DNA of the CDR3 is TGTGCCAGCAGTTACTCACCCGGGACAGGCTATGGCTACACCTTC. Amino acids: CASSYSPGTGYGYTF.

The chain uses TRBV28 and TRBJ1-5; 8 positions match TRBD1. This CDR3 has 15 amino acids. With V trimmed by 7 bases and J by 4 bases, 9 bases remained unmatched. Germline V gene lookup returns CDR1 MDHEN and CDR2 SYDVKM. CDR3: CASNTRGRGNQPQHF. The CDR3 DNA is TGTGCCAGCAATACCAGGGGGCGCGGGAATCAGCCCCAGCATTTT.

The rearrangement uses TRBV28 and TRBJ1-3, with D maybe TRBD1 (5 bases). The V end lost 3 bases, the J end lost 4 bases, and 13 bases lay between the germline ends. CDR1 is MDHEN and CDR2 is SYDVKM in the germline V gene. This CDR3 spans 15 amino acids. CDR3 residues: CASSFLQEGGNTIYF. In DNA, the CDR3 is TGTGCCAGCAGTTTCCTACAGGAGGGGGGAAACACCATATATTTT.

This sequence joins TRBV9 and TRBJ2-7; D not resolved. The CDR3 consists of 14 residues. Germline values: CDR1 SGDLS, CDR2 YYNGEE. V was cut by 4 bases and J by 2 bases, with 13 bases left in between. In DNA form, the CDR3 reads TGTGCCAGCAGCCCCCGCGCCCTCGCCTACGAGCAGTACTTC. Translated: CASSPRALAYEQYF.

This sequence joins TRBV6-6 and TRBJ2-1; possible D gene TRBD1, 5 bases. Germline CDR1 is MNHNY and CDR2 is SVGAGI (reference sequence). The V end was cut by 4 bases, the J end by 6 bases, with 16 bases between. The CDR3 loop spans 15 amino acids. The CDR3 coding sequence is TGTGCCAGCAGTTTGCAGGGTGACTTCGGCAATGAGCAGTTCTTC. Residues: CASSLQGDFGNEQFF.

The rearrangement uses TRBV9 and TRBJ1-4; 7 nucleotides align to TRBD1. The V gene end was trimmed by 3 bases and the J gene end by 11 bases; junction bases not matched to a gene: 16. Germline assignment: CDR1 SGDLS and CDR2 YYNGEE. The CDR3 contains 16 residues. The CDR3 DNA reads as TGTGCCAGCAGCGACTCGTCAGGGGGAAACCCAGGGAAACTGTTTTTT. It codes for CASSDSSGGNPGKLFF.

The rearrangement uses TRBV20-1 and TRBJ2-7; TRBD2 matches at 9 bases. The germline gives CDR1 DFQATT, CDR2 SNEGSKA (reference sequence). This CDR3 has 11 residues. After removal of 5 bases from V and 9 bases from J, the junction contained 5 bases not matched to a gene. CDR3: CSASLAGVQYF. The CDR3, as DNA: TGCAGTGCTTCCTTAGCGGGGGTGCAGTACTTC.

CDR3 sequence: CASRGLIQETQYF. CDR3 DNA: TGTGCATCCAGGGGGCTGATTCAAGAGACCCAGTACTTC. The rearrangement joins TRBV6-5 to TRBJ2-5, with 8 bases that match TRBD1. CDR1 MNHEY and CDR2 SVGAGI come from the germline V gene. The CDR3 runs to 13 residues.

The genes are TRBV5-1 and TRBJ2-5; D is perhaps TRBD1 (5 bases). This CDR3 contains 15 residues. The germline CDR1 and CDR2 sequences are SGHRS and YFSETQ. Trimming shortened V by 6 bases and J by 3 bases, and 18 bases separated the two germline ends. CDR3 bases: TGCGCCAGCACGGAGCGAGGACAAGGGGAAGAGACCCAGTACTTC. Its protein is CASTERGQGEETQYF.

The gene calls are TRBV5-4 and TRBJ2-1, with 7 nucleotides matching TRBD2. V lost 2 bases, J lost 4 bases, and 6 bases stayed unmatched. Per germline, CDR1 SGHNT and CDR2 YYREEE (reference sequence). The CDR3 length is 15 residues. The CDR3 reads CASSLTSAEYNEQFF. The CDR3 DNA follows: TGTGCCAGCAGCTTAACTAGCGCGGAATACAATGAGCAGTTCTTC.

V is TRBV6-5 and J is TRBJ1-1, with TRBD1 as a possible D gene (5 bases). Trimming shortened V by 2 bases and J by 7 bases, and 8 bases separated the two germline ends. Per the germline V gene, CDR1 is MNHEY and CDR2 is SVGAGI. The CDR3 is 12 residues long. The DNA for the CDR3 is TGTGCCAGCAGTTACGGGAGGGGTGAAGCTTTCTTT. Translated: CASSYGRGEAFF.

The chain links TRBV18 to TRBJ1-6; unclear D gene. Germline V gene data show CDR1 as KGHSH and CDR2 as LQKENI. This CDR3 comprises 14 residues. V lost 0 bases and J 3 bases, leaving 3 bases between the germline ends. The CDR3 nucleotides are TGTGCCAGCTCACCACCCTACTATAATTCACCCCTCCACTTT. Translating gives CASSPPYYNSPLHF.

This CDR3 reads CASSERWAGIYTF. The CDR3 DNA sequence: TGTGCCAGCAGTGAAAGGTGGGCGGGGATCTACACCTTC. The J gene is TRBJ1-2, the V gene TRBV6-1; D unresolved. This CDR3 comprises 13 residues. Germline lookup yields CDR1 MNHNS and CDR2 SASEGT. The V end lost 2 bases, the J end lost 10 bases, and 14 bases lay between the germline ends.

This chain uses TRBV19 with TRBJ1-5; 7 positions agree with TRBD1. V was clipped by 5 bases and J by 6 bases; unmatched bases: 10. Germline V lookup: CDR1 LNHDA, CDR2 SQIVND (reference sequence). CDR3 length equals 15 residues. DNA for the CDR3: TGTGCCAGTAGTCCCTGGGACAGTCTGGGTCAGCCCCAGCATTTT. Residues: CASSPWDSLGQPQHF.

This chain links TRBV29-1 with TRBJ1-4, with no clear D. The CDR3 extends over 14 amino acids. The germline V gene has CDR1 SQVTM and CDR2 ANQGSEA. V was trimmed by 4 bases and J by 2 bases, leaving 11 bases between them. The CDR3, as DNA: TGCAGCGTTGGATCGATGGGCACTAATGAAAAACTGTTTTTT. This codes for CSVGSMGTNEKLFF.

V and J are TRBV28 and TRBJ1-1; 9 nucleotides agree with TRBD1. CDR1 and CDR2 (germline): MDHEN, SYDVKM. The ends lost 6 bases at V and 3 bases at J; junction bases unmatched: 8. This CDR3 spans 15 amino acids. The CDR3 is CASSQSRDRDTEAFF. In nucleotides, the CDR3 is TGTGCCAGCAGCCAGTCCCGGGACAGGGACACTGAAGCTTTCTTT. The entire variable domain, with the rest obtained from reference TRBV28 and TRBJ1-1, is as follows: DVKVTQSSRYLVKRTGEKVFLECVQDMDHENMFWYRQDPGLGLRLIYFSYDVKMKEKGDIPEGYSVSREKKERFSLILESASTNQTSMYLCASSQSRDRDTEAFFGQGTRLTVV.

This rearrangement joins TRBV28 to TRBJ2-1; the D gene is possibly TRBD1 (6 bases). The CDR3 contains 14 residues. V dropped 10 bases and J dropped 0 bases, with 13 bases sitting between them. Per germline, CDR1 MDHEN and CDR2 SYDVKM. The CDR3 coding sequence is TGTGCCATCACAGGGCCCAGCTCCTACAATGAGCAGTTCTTC. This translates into CAITGPSSYNEQFF.

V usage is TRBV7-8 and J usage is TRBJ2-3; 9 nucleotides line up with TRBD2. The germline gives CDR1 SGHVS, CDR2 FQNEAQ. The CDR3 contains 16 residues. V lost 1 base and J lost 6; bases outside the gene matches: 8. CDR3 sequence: CASSLVAGGFFDTQYF. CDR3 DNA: TGTGCCAGCAGCTTAGTGGCGGGAGGGTTTTTCGATACGCAGTATTTT.